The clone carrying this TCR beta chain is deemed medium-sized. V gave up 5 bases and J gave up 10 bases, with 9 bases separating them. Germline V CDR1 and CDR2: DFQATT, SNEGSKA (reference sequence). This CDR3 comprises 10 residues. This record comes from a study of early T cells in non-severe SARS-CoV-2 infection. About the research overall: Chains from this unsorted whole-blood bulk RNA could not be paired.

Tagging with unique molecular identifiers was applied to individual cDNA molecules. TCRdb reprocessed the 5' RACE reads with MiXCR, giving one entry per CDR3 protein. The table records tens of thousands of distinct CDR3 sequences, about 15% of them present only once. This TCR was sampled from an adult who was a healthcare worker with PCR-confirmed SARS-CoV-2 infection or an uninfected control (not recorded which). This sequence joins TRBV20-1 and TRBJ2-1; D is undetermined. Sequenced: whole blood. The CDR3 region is CSAQENEQFF. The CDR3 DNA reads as TGCAGTGCTCAGGAGAACGAGCAGTTCTTC.